This TCR beta chain originates from a study of control samples from healthy donors and cancer patients (TCRdb year 2020). Turning to this clone: Its recognized antigen is unknown. No clone much larger than this one lies a single base away; base qualities are absent.

The CDR3 measures 13 amino acids from cysteine to phenylalanine. Of all the DNA, just the CDR3 is kept, 39 bases in frame from base 1. From the germline V gene, CDR1 is SGHRS and CDR2 is YFSETQ. V is reduced by 6 bases and J by 0 bases, leaving a spacing of 9 bases between them. Receptor libraries were prepared by the immunoSEQ multiplex PCR assay. TCRdb retrieved this table from immuneACCESS and kept in-frame rearrangements only. Not all clones are present; in checked studies, unresolved V genes account for under half, and no reason is known for the remainder. In all, the sample holds about 94,000 clones, and 90% of those were seen once. Over 3% of the sample is held by the ten biggest clonotypes.

The rearranged chain carries TRBV5-1 and TRBJ1-1; there is no confident call for the D gene. The sequenced sample was blood. The TCR was taken from a woman aged 18-30 years in good health. The CDR3 corresponds to CASTGSMNTEAFF. The sequenced DNA: TGCGCCAGCACGGGGTCCATGAACACTGAAGCTTTCTTT.